A selection of T cell receptor beta chains follows, all from one sample in a study of blood T cell repertoires in COVID-19. Some clones are missing from TCRdb's copy, which holds only in-frame ones; the method was immunoSEQ multiplex PCR. The data contain about 110,000 clones, about three quarters of them singletons. The sample consisted of peripheral blood. These receptors originate from a man between 65 and 80 years old with acute or convalescent COVID-19. The CDR3 runs from the conserved cysteine through the conserved F or W. D genes are given only for firm matches. Clone size appears in some rows only: once, few, many, or a class for an expanded clone.

CDR3nt: TGTGCCAGCAGTGAATTTCTAGCGGGGGGTGTTGAGCAGTTCTTC; CDR3aa: CASSEFLAGGVEQFF; d_gene: TRBD2; v_gene: TRBV2; abundance: .; len: 15; j_gene: TRBJ2-1
CDR3nt: TGTGCCAGCAGCCCTTGGGACAGGGCGTACGAGCAGTACTTC; CDR3aa: CASSPWDRAYEQYF; d_gene: TRBD1; v_gene: TRBV3-1/TRBV3-2; abundance: once; len: 14; j_gene: TRBJ2-7
CDR3nt: TGCGCCAGCACCCGGGATGGTTCCTACAATGAGCAGTTCTTC; CDR3aa: CASTRDGSYNEQFF; d_gene: .; v_gene: TRBV5-1; abundance: .; len: 14; j_gene: TRBJ2-1
CDR3nt: TGTGCCAGCAGCCAAGGGACTAGCGGAACCTACAATGAGCAGTTCTTC; CDR3aa: CASSQGTSGTYNEQFF; d_gene: TRBD2; v_gene: TRBV14; abundance: .; len: 16; j_gene: TRBJ2-1
CDR3nt: TGCGCCAGCAGCTTGGAGCCAAGAGGAGCTAACTATGGCTACACCTTC; CDR3aa: CASSLEPRGANYGYTF; d_gene: .; v_gene: TRBV5-1; abundance: .; len: 16; j_gene: TRBJ1-2
CDR3nt: TGCAGCGTTGAAAGCAGCGGGGTGAACTCTATGTACTACGAGCAGTACTTC; CDR3aa: CSVESSGVNSMYYEQYF; d_gene: TRBD2; v_gene: TRBV29-1; abundance: .; len: 17; j_gene: TRBJ2-7
CDR3nt: TGTGCCAGCAGCCAAGAAAGGGGCAGGGGTCAGCCCCAGCATTTT; CDR3aa: CASSQERGRGQPQHF; d_gene: .; v_gene: TRBV3-1/TRBV3-2; abundance: .; len: 15; j_gene: TRBJ1-5
CDR3nt: TGTGCCAGCAGCCCATCCGCTCTGCGGGTGACTAGCGCGAATGAGCAGTTCTTC; CDR3aa: CASSPSALRVTSANEQFF; d_gene: TRBD2; v_gene: TRBV3-1/TRBV3-2; abundance: .; len: 18; j_gene: TRBJ2-1
CDR3nt: TGTGCCAGCAGCTTTACAGGGGTCTACGAGCAGTACTTC; CDR3aa: CASSFTGVYEQYF; d_gene: TRBD1; v_gene: TRBV7-9; abundance: .; len: 13; j_gene: TRBJ2-7
CDR3nt: TGCGCCAGCAGCCAAGGCAGGGGAGTCACAGATACGCAGTATTTT; CDR3aa: CASSQGRGVTDTQYF; d_gene: .; v_gene: TRBV4-3; abundance: once; len: 15; j_gene: TRBJ2-3
CDR3nt: TGTGCCAGCAGCTTAGGACTAGCGGGGGGGGTCTCCTACAATGAGCAGTTCTTC; CDR3aa: CASSLGLAGGVSYNEQFF; d_gene: TRBD2; v_gene: TRBV7-7; abundance: few; len: 18; j_gene: TRBJ2-1
CDR3nt: TGTGCCAGCTCACCCGGGGCAGGGGGCTACGATGAGCAGTACTTC; CDR3aa: CASSPGAGGYDEQYF; d_gene: TRBD1; v_gene: TRBV18; abundance: .; len: 15; j_gene: TRBJ2-7
CDR3nt: TGCGCCAGCAGCCTGAGGGGACAGGGGAACACTGAAGCTTTCTTT; CDR3aa: CASSLRGQGNTEAFF; d_gene: TRBD1; v_gene: TRBV4-3; abundance: .; len: 15; j_gene: TRBJ1-1
CDR3nt: TGTGCCAGCAGCTTCGACAGGTCCTACACCTTC; CDR3aa: CASSFDRSYTF; d_gene: .; v_gene: TRBV3-1/TRBV3-2; abundance: .; len: 11; j_gene: TRBJ1-2
CDR3nt: TGTGCCAGCAGCCCATCCAGAGGTAGTAGCAATCAGCCCCAGCATTTT; CDR3aa: CASSPSRGSSNQPQHF; d_gene: .; v_gene: TRBV5-7; abundance: .; len: 16; j_gene: TRBJ1-5
CDR3nt: TGTGCCAGCAGCTTGAGCAGGGCTGGTGTCACTGAAGCTTTCTTT; CDR3aa: CASSLSRAGVTEAFF; d_gene: .; v_gene: TRBV5-4; abundance: .; len: 15; j_gene: TRBJ1-1
CDR3nt: TGTGCCGTCGGCCCCCCTCACACAGGGGTGGATTCACCCCTCCACTTT; CDR3aa: CAVGPPHTGVDSPLHF; d_gene: TRBD1; v_gene: TRBV2; abundance: .; len: 16; j_gene: TRBJ1-6
CDR3nt: TGTGCCAGCAGCCAGACTAGCGGGTGGAACACCGGGGAGCTGTTTTTT; CDR3aa: CASSQTSGWNTGELFF; d_gene: TRBD2; v_gene: TRBV7-8; abundance: .; len: 16; j_gene: TRBJ2-2
CDR3nt: TGTGCCAGCAGCCAAGGACAAGAGGGCGAGCAGTACTTC; CDR3aa: CASSQGQEGEQYF; d_gene: .; v_gene: TRBV3-1/TRBV3-2; abundance: .; len: 13; j_gene: TRBJ2-7
CDR3nt: TGTGCCATCAATGGGGAGGAAAGCTCCGAGCAGTACTTC; CDR3aa: CAINGEESSEQYF; d_gene: .; v_gene: TRBV10-3; abundance: once; len: 13; j_gene: TRBJ2-7
CDR3nt: TGTGCCAGTAGTATAGGACGGGGACTCACAGATACGCAGTATTTT; CDR3aa: CASSIGRGLTDTQYF; d_gene: .; v_gene: TRBV19; abundance: .; len: 15; j_gene: TRBJ2-3
CDR3nt: TGTGCCAGCAGCCCAATTAGCAATCAGCCCCAGCATTTT; CDR3aa: CASSPISNQPQHF; d_gene: .; v_gene: TRBV7-2; abundance: .; len: 13; j_gene: TRBJ1-5
CDR3nt: TGCGCCAGCAGCCAGATCGGGAGGAGCACAGATACGCAGTATTTT; CDR3aa: CASSQIGRSTDTQYF; d_gene: TRBD2; v_gene: TRBV4-1; abundance: .; len: 15; j_gene: TRBJ2-3
CDR3nt: TGTGCCAGCAGCTTCCAGCAGGGCACAGATACGCAGTATTTT; CDR3aa: CASSFQQGTDTQYF; d_gene: .; v_gene: TRBV7-2; abundance: once; len: 14; j_gene: TRBJ2-3
CDR3nt: TGTGCCATGTCATCTTCTTCGGGAGTCAATCAGCCCCAGCATTTT; CDR3aa: CAMSSSSGVNQPQHF; d_gene: .; v_gene: TRBV6-5; abundance: .; len: 15; j_gene: TRBJ1-5
CDR3nt: TGCAGCGCGGCCAGGGGGAGTTCCGGGGAGCTGTTTTTT; CDR3aa: CSAARGSSGELFF; d_gene: TRBD1; v_gene: TRBV29-1; abundance: .; len: 13; j_gene: TRBJ2-2